Listed below are T cell receptor beta chains from one sample, sequenced in a study of OX40 agonist ivuxolimab in advanced cancers. Measured with immunoSEQ multiplex PCR; TCRdb has only the in-frame clones, and not every one. The table lists approximately 82,000 clones, 70% to 90% of them singletons. The source material was CD4+ or CD8+ T cells sorted from blood, sampled in a trial of the OX40 agonist ivuxolimab. All receptors derive from an adult with an advanced solid tumor such as melanoma, head and neck, liver or kidney cancer. Both conserved end residues are part of each CDR3. The D gene is left open where the match is weak. Size is omitted from some rows. Given values are once, few, many or a class for expanded clones.

CDR3	DNA	V	D	J	size
CASSYGTGREKLFF	TGTGCCAGCAGTTACGGGACAGGGCGTGAAAAACTGTTTTTT	TRBV6-5	TRBD1	TRBJ1-4	NA
CASSPSRETGTDTQYF	TGTGCCAGCAGCCCCTCCCGGGAAACGGGCACAGATACGCAGTATTTT	TRBV5-4	NA	TRBJ2-3	once
CASTSGNTEAFF	TGTGCCAGCACATCCGGGAACACTGAAGCTTTCTTT	TRBV28	NA	TRBJ1-1	NA
CASSGGSYEQYF	TGTGCCTCTAGCGGCGGTTCCTACGAGCAGTACTTC	TRBV7-3	TRBD2	TRBJ2-7	once
CASSADRGTQPQHF	TGTGCCAGCAGCGCCGACAGGGGTACTCAGCCCCAGCATTTT	TRBV6-4	TRBD1	TRBJ1-5	NA
CASSLGSGNTGELFF	TGTGCCAGCAGCTTAGGGTCGGGTAACACCGGGGAGCTGTTTTTT	TRBV11-3	NA	TRBJ2-2	NA
CASGGNEVSEAFF	TGTGCCAGCGGGGGTAATGAGGTTTCTGAAGCTTTCTTT	TRBV18	NA	TRBJ1-1	NA
CASNDRGEMNTEAFF	TGTGCCAGTAACGACAGGGGGGAGATGAACACTGAAGCTTTCTTT	TRBV19	TRBD1	TRBJ1-1	NA
CASSLSYTGFGETQYF	TGTGCCAGCAGCTTATCATATACAGGGTTTGGAGAGACCCAGTACTTC	TRBV11-2	NA	TRBJ2-5	NA
CASSLLTRAVRGYTF	TGTGCCAGCAGCTTGTTAACCCGTGCGGTTCGAGGCTACACCTTC	TRBV7-9	NA	TRBJ1-2	NA
CASSNQETQYF	TGCGCCAGCAGCAACCAAGAGACCCAGTACTTC	TRBV5-1	NA	TRBJ2-5	NA
CASSLDRLNEQFF	TGTGCCAGCAGCTTAGATCGCTTAAATGAGCAGTTCTTC	TRBV11-2	NA	TRBJ2-1	once
CASSLQTSGYNEQFF	TGTGCCAGCAGCCTACAGACTAGCGGTTACAATGAGCAGTTCTTC	TRBV6-4	TRBD2	TRBJ2-1	NA
CASSSDTYQETQYF	TGTGCCAGCAGCTCGGACACCTACCAAGAGACCCAGTACTTC	TRBV7-2	NA	TRBJ2-5	NA
CASSPSLRENTEAFF	TGCGCCAGCAGCCCTTCTCTCCGGGAAAACACTGAAGCTTTCTTT	TRBV5-1	NA	TRBJ1-1	NA
CAISENLLAAYEQYF	TGTGCCATCAGTGAAAATCTACTAGCAGCCTACGAGCAGTACTTC	TRBV10-3	NA	TRBJ2-7	NA
CASSPVPSHDEQFF	TGTGCCAGCAGCCCGGTCCCCAGCCACGATGAGCAGTTCTTC	TRBV6-1	NA	TRBJ2-1	NA
CASSLIYGQGDTEAFF	TGTGCCAGCAGCTTAATTTATGGACAGGGCGACACTGAAGCTTTCTTT	TRBV11-3	TRBD1	TRBJ1-1	NA
CASSIGLSTDTQYF	TGTGCCAGTAGTATTGGTCTTAGCACAGATACGCAGTATTTT	TRBV19	NA	TRBJ2-3	NA
CASSAAGTSYEQYF	TGCGCCAGCAGTGCGGCCGGGACTAGCTACGAGCAGTACTTC	TRBV10-2	TRBD2	TRBJ2-7	few
CASSLISGVGYGYTF	TGTGCCAGCAGTTTAATCTCAGGGGTAGGGTATGGCTACACCTTC	TRBV27	NA	TRBJ1-2	NA
CATSRTSGRVSYNEQFF	TGTGCCACCAGCAGAACTAGCGGGAGGGTTTCCTACAATGAGCAGTTCTTC	TRBV15	TRBD2	TRBJ2-1	NA